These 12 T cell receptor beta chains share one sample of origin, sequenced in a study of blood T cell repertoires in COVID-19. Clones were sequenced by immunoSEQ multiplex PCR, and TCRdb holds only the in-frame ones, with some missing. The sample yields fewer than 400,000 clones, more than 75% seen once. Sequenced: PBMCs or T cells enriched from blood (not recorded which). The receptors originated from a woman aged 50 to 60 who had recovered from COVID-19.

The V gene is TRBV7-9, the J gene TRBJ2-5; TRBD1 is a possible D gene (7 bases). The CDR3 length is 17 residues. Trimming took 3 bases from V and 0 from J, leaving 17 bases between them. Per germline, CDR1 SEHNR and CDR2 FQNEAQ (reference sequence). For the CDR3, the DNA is TGTGCCAGCAGCTTGGGCGGGACAGTTCCGTACCAAGAGACCCAGTACTTC. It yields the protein CASSLGGTVPYQETQYF.

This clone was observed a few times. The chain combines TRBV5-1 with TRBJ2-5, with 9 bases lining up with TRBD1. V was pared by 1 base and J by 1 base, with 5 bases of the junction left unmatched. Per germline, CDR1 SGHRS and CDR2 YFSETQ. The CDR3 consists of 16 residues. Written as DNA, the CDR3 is TGCGCCAGCAGCTTGTACGGACAGGGGATCCAAGAGACCCAGTACTTC. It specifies CASSLYGQGIQETQYF.

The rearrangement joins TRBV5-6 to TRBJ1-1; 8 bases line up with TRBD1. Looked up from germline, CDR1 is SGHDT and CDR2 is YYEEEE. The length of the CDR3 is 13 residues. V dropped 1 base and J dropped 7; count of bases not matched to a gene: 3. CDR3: CASSLTGTGEAFF. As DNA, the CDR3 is TGTGCCAGCAGCTTGACGGGGACAGGTGAAGCTTTCTTT.

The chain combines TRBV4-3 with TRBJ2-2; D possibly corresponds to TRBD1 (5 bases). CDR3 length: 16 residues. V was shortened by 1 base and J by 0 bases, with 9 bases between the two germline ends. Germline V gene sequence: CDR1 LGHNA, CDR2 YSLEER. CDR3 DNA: TGCGCCAGCAGCCAAGCAGGCAGGGCGAACACCGGGGAGCTGTTTTTT. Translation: CASSQAGRANTGELFF.

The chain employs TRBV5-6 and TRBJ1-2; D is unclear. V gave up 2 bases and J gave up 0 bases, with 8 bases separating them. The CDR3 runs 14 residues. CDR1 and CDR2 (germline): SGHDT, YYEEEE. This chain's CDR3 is CASSFPVSNYGYTF. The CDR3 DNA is TGTGCCAGCAGCTTTCCGGTTTCTAACTATGGCTACACCTTC.

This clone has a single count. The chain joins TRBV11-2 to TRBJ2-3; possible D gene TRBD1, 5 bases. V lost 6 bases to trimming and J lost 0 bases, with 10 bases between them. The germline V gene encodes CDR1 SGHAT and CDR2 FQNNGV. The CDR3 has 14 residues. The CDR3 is CASRDRTSTDTQYF. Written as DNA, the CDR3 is TGTGCCAGCAGAGACAGAACTAGCACAGATACGCAGTATTTT.

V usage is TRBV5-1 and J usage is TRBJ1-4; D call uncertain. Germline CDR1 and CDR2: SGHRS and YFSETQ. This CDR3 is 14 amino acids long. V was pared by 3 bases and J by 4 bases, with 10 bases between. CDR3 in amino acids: CASSWAGINEKLFF. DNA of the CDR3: TGCGCCAGCAGCTGGGCGGGCATTAATGAAAAACTGTTTTTT. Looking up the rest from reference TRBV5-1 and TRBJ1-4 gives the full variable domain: KAGVTQTPRYLIKTRGQQVTLSCSPISGHRSVSWYQQTPGQGLQFLFEYFSETQRNKGNFPGRFSGRQFSNSRSEMNVSTLELGDSALYLCASSWAGINEKLFFGSGTQLSVL.

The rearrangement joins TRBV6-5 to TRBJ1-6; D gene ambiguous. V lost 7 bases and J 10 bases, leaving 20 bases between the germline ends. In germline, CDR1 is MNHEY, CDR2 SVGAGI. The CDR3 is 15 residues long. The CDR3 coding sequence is TGTGCCAGCATTCCCTCAGTCGGGAAGGAGTCACCCCTCCACTTT. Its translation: CASIPSVGKESPLHF.

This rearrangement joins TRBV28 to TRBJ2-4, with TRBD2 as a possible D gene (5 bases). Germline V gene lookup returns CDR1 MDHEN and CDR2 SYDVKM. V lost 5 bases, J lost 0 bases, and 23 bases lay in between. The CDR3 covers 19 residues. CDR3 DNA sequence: TGTGCCAGCAGTACCCCGGGGTGGTCGCTAGTACTAGCCAAAAACATTCAGTACTTC. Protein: CASSTPGWSLVLAKNIQYF. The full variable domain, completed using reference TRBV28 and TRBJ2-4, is DVKVTQSSRYLVKRTGEKVFLECVQDMDHENMFWYRQDPGLGLRLIYFSYDVKMKEKGDIPEGYSVSREKKERFSLILESASTNQTSMYLCASSTPGWSLVLAKNIQYFGAGTRLSVL.

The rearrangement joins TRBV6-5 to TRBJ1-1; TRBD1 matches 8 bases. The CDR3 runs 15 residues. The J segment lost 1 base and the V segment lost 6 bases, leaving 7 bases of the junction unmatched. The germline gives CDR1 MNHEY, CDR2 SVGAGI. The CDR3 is CASSIPQGGNTEAFF. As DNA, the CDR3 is TGTGCCAGCAGCATACCACAGGGGGGGAACACTGAAGCTTTCTTT.

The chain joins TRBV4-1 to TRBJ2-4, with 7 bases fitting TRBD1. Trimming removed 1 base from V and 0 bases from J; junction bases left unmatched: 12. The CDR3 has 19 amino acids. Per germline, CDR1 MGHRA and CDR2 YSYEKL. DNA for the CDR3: TGCGCCAGCAGCCAAGCGGGAAACAGGGGTCCTCTAGCCAAAAACATTCAGTACTTC. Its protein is CASSQAGNRGPLAKNIQYF.

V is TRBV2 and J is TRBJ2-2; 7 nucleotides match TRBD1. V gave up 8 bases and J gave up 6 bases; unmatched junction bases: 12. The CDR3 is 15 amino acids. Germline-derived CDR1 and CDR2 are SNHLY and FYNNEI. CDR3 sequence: CASEGTGESPGELFF. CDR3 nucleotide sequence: TGTGCCAGCGAGGGTACAGGGGAGAGCCCCGGGGAGCTGTTTTTT.